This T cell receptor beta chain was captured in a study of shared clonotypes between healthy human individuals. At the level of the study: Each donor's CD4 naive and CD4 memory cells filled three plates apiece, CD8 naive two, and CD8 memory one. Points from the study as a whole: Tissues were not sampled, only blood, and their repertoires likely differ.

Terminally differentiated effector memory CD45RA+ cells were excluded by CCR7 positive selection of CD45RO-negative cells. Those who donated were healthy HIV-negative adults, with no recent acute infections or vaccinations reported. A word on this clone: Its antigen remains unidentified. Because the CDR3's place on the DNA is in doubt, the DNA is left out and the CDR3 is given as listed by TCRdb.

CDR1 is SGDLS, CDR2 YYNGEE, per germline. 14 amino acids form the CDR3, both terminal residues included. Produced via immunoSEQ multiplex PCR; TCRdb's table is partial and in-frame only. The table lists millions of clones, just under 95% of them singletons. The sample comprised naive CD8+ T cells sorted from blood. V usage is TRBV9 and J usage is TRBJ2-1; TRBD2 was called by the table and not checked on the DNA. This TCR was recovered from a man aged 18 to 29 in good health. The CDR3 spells CATAATFGSNEQFF.